The 7 T cell receptor beta chains listed next were all sequenced from one sample in a study of identical twins. TCRdb redid the calling of the 5' RACE reads with MiXCR, one entry per CDR3 protein. The repertoire holds 450,000 or so distinct CDR3 sequences, with around 14% as singletons. The same sample was also used in a study of yellow fever vaccine responses in identical twins.

The sequenced material came from CD4+ T cells sorted from blood. Receptor source: a woman aged 18-29 years in good health.

At least ten counts were recorded for this clonotype. The chain combines TRBV5-1 with TRBJ2-7; D gene ambiguous. The CDR3 spans 13 residues. Trimming removed 4 bases at V and 1 base at J, with 9 bases between. Germline CDR1 SGHRS, CDR2 YFSETQ. The CDR3 is CASSLEGSYEQYF. The CDR3 DNA reads TGCGCCAGCAGCCTTGAAGGGTCCTACGAGCAGTACTTC.

The rearrangement links TRBV12-3 or TRBV12-4 to TRBJ2-7, with 7 positions matching TRBD1. The CDR3 has 15 amino acids. The J segment lost 3 bases and the V segment lost 5 bases, leaving 10 bases of the junction unmatched. DNA of the CDR3: TGTGCCAGCAGTCTTGCCCCAGGGGGTTACTACGAGCAGTACTTC. Residues: CASSLAPGGYYEQYF.

The V and J genes are TRBV18 and TRBJ2-3; tentative D call: TRBD2 (5 bases). Germline V gene data show CDR1 as KGHSH and CDR2 as LQKENI. This CDR3 contains 13 residues. V shed 1 base and J shed 6 bases, with 8 bases lying between them. CDR3 DNA: TGTGCCAGCTCACCACGGACTCTGGATACGCAGTATTTT. It yields the protein CASSPRTLDTQYF.

This CDR3 is CASSLGWDFAIYEQYF. The CDR3 DNA sequence: TGTGCCAGCAGCTTAGGGTGGGACTTTGCAATCTACGAGCAGTACTTC. The rearrangement uses TRBV11-2 and TRBJ2-7, with D perhaps TRBD2 (6 bases). Germline CDR1 reads SGHAT; CDR2 reads FQNNGV. The germline V and J ends were trimmed by 1 base and 3 bases, with 16 bases remaining between them. CDR3 length: 16 amino acids.

This clonotype was observed at least ten times. This sequence joins TRBV12-3 or TRBV12-4 and TRBJ2-5; possibly TRBD1 for D (6 bases). The CDR3 extends over 13 amino acids. V lost 5 bases and J 1 base, leaving 8 bases between the germline ends. CDR3 sequence (DNA): TGTGCCAGCAGTGGACAGACCCAAGAGACCCAGTACTTC. This gives the protein CASSGQTQETQYF.

The sample holds many counts of this clonotype. The rearrangement joins TRBV24-1 to TRBJ2-5; TRBD1 aligns across 8 bases. Germline CDR1 and CDR2: KGHDR and SFDVKD. V shed 4 bases, J shed 5 bases, and the junction held 8 bases outside the gene matches. The CDR3 runs 15 residues. The CDR3 spells CATSDGQGKMETQYF. CDR3 in DNA: TGTGCCACCAGTGACGGACAGGGAAAGATGGAGACCCAGTACTTC.

This clonotype has just a few counts. The chain employs TRBV25-1 and TRBJ2-4; 8 nucleotides line up with TRBD1. Germline CDR1 MGHDK, CDR2 SYGVNS. Losses at the gene ends were 4 bases for V and 9 bases for J; bases not matched to a gene: 8. The CDR3 extends over 14 amino acids. CDR3 residues: CASSAGQGAGIQYF. CDR3 bases: TGTGCCAGCAGTGCAGGACAGGGTGCGGGCATTCAGTACTTC.